What follows are 6 T cell receptor beta chains derived from one specimen sequenced in a study of T cell responses to AZD1222 COVID-19 vaccine. Sequenced by immunoSEQ multiplex PCR; TCRdb stores in-frame clones only, minus some. Of about 94,000 clones in the sample, around 91% were seen once. The material was peripheral blood, obtained on day 0 of AZD1222 vaccination. These receptor sequences come from an adult in good health.

As regards this clone: Other DNA sequences from this sample encode an identical CDR3 as well. In nucleotides, the CDR3 is TGTGCCAGCAGCGTGGGGATGAACACTGAAGCTTTCTTT. Its translation is CASSVGMNTEAFF. The V call is TRBV9, the J call TRBJ1-1; no firm D call. Trimming pared 2 bases from V and 0 bases from J, leaving 5 bases between. This CDR3 spans 13 amino acids. Germline loops: CDR1 SGDLS, CDR2 YYNGEE.

The table lists this clone with a count of one. The rearrangement uses TRBV3-1 (or the pseudogene TRBV3-2) and TRBJ1-1; a weak D match, TRBD1 (5 bases). V was pared by 1 base and J by 3 bases, with 12 bases between. This CDR3 is built from 15 residues. Germline CDR1 LGHDT, CDR2 YNNKEL (reference sequence). The CDR3 region has the DNA TGTGCCAGCAGCCAAGTTGGGGGGACGTACACTGAAGCTTTCTTT. Amino acids: CASSQVGGTYTEAFF.

The J gene is TRBJ1-5, the V gene TRBV27; TRBD1 agrees at 10 bases. Unmatched junction bases numbered 2, after V lost 6 bases and J lost 3 bases. The CDR3 totals 14 residues. Germline values: CDR1 MNHEY, CDR2 SMNVEV (reference sequence). The chain's CDR3 is CASRTGGHNQPQHF. CDR3 in DNA: TGTGCCAGCAGGACAGGGGGCCACAATCAGCCCCAGCATTTT.

The V call is TRBV7-3, the J call TRBJ1-1; 10 bases match TRBD1. Trimming took 5 bases from V and 8 from J; bases not matched to a gene: 5. CDR3 length equals 13 residues. The germline gives CDR1 SGHTA, CDR2 FQGTGA. The CDR3 protein is CASSPGQGTEAFF. As DNA, the CDR3 is TGTGCCAGCAGCCCGGGACAGGGGACAGAAGCTTTCTTT.

This clone has just a few counts. The rearrangement links TRBV27 to TRBJ1-2, with 7 nucleotides matching TRBD1. Germline CDR1 is MNHEY and CDR2 is SMNVEV (reference sequence). The CDR3 has 15 amino acids. V shed 0 bases and J 5 bases; nucleotides not matched to a gene: 6. For the CDR3, the DNA is TGTGCCAGCAGTTTATCCCCCGGACAGGCGTATGGCTACACCTTC. It encodes CASSLSPGQAYGYTF.

This clone was detected once. The chain couples TRBV7-2 to TRBJ2-5, with unresolved D. Trimming shortened V by 5 bases and J by 4 bases, and 5 bases separated the two germline ends. The CDR3 is made up of 11 amino acids. In germline, CDR1 is SGHTA, CDR2 FQGNSA. CDR3 DNA sequence: TGTGCCAGCAGCGTTATAGAGACCCAGTACTTC. This translates into CASSVIETQYF.